This T cell receptor beta chain was identified in a study of CD8+ T cells in alopecia areata. From germline, CDR1 is SQVTM and CDR2 ANQGSEA. The CDR3 has 12 residues. The V gene lost 4 bases and the J gene lost 1 base, with 6 bases spanning the gap. cDNA serving as the sequencing template came from extracted, reverse transcribed RNA. Generated by immunoSEQ multiplex PCR, the TCRdb table keeps only in-frame clones and is missing some. The sample has 120,000 or so clones; about 61% are singletons. The sequence came from a human donor in good health. This chain joins TRBV29-1 and TRBJ2-3; no definite D call. Material: CD4+ T cells sorted from blood. This CDR3 is CSVVAGTDTQYF. In nucleotides, the CDR3 is TGCAGCGTTGTGGCAGGCACAGATACGCAGTATTTT.